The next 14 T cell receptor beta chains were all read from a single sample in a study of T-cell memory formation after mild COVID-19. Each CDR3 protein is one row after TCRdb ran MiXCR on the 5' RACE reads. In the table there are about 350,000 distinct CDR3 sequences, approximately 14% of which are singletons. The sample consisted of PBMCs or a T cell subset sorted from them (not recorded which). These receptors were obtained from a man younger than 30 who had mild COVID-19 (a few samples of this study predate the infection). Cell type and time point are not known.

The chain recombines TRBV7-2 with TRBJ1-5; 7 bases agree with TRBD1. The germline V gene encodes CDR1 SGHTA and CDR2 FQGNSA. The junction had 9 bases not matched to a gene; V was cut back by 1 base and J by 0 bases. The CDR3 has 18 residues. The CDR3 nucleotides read TGTGCCAGCAGCTTAGACTTTAGAGGGGGCCTTAGCAATCAGCCCCAGCATTTT. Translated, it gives CASSLDFRGGLSNQPQHF.

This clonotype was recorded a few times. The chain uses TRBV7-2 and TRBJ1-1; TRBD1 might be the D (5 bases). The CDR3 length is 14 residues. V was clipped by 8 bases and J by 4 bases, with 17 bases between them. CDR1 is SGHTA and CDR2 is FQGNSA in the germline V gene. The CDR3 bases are TGTGCCAGCCGCCGGGACCGGGACGGCACTGAAGCTTTCTTT. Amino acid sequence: CASRRDRDGTEAFF.

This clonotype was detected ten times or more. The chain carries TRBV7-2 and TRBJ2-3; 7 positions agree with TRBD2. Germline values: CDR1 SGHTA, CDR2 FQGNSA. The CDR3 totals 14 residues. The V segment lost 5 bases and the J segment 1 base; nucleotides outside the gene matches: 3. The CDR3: CASSRRGGTDTQYF. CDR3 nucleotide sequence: TGTGCCAGCAGCCGACGGGGGGGCACAGATACGCAGTATTTT.

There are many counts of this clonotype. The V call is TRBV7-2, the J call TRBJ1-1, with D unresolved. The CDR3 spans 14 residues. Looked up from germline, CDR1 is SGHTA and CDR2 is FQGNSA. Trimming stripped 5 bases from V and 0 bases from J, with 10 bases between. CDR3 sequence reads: CASSPFGLNTEAFF. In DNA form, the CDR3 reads TGTGCCAGCAGCCCCTTCGGCTTGAACACTGAAGCTTTCTTT.

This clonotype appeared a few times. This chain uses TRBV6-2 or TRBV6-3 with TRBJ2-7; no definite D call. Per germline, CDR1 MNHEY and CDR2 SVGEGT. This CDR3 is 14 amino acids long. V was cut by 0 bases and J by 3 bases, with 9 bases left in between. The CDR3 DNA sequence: TGTGCCAGCAGTTACTCTCAAGACGGCTACGAGCAGTACGTC. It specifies CASSYSQDGYEQYV.

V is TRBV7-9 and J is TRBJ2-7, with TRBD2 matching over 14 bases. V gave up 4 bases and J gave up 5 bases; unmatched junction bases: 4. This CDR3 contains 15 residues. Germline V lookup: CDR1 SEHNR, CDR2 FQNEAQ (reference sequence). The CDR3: CASSSGLAGAHEQYV. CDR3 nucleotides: TGTGCCAGCAGCTCGGGACTAGCGGGGGCCCACGAGCAGTACGTC.

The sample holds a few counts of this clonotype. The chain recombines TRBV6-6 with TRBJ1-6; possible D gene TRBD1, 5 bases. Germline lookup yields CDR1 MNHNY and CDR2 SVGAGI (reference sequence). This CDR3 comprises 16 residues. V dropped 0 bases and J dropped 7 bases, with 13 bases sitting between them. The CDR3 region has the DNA TGTGCCAGCAGTTACTCCCCAGGGTCCGAAAATTCACCCCTCCACTTT. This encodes CASSYSPGSENSPLHF.

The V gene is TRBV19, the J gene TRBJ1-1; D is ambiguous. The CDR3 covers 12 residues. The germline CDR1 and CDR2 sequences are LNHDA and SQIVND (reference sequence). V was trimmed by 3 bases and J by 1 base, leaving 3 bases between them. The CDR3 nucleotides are TGTGCCAGTAGTATCACGAACACTGAAGCTTTCTTT. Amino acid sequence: CASSITNTEAFF.

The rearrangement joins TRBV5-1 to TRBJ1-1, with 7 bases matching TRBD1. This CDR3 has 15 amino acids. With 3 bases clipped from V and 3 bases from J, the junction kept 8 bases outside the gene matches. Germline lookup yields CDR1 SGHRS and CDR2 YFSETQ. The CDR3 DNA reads TGCGCCAGCAGCTCCGACCCCCAGGGGGACACTGAAGCTTTCTTT. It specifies CASSSDPQGDTEAFF.

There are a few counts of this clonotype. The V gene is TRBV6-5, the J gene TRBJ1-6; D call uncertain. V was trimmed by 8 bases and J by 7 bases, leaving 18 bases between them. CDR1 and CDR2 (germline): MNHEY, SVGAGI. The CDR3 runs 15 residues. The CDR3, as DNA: TGTGCCAGCCGAACGGTGGCAGCTGGGAATTCACCCCTCCACTTT. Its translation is CASRTVAAGNSPLHF.

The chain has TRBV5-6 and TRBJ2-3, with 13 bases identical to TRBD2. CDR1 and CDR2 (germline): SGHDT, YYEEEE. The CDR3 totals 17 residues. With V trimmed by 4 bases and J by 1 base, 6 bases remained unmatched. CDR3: CASSTGGTSGGTDTQYF. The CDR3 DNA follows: TGTGCCAGCAGCACTGGGGGGACTAGCGGGGGCACAGATACGCAGTATTTT.

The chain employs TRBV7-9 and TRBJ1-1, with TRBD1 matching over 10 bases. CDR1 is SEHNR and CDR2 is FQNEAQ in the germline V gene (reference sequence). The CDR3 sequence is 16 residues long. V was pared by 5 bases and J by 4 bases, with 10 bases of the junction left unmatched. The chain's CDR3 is CASSPLRGQGGTEAFF. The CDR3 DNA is TGTGCCAGCAGCCCGCTGCGTGGACAGGGGGGCACTGAAGCTTTCTTT.

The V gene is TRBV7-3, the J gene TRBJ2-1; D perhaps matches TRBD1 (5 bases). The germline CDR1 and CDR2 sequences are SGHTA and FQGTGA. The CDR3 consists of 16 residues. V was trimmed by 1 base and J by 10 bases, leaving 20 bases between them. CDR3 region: CASSLILLVGRQEQFF. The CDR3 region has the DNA TGTGCCAGCAGCTTAATACTTTTGGTGGGTAGACAGGAGCAGTTCTTC.

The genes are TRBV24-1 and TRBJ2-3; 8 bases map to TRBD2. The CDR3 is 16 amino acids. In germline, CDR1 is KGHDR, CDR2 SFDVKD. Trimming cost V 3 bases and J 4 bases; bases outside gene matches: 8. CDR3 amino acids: CATSDKPGLDPDTQYF. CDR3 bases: TGTGCCACCAGTGATAAACCGGGACTAGATCCAGATACGCAGTATTTT.